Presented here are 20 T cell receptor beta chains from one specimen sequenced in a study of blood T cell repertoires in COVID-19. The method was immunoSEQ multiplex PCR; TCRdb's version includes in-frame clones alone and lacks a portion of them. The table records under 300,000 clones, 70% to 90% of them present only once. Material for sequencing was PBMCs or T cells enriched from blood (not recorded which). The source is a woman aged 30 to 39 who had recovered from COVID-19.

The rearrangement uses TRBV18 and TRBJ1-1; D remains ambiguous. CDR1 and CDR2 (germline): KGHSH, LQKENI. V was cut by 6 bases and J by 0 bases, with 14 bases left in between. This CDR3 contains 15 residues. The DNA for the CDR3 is TGTGCCAGCTCGCCCCTCGGCGGATTGAACACTGAAGCTTTCTTT. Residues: CASSPLGGLNTEAFF.

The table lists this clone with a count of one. The CDR3 coding sequence is TGTGCCAGCAGCTTGAAAGGGGGCGGAGACGAGCAGTACTTC. It translates to CASSLKGGGDEQYF. The chain joins TRBV5-4 to TRBJ2-7, with TRBD1 identical over 7 bases. Trimming removed 1 base from V and 5 bases from J; junction bases left unmatched: 6. This CDR3 is built from 14 residues. CDR1 is SGHNT, CDR2 YYREEE, per germline (reference sequence). Drawing the rest from reference TRBV5-4 and TRBJ2-7, the complete variable domain is ETGVTQSPTHLIKTRGQQVTLRCSSQSGHNTVSWYQQALGQGPQFIFQYYREEENGRGNFPPRFSGLQFPNYSSELNVNALELDDSALYLCASSLKGGGDEQYFGPGTRLTVT.

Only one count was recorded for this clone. The CDR3 DNA reads TGCGCCAGCAGCGACGACAGGGTGAGGCTCAATTCACCCCTCCACTTT. Protein: CASSDDRVRLNSPLHF. This chain uses TRBV5-1 with TRBJ1-6, with 7 bases lining up with TRBD1. The germline V gene encodes CDR1 SGHRS and CDR2 YFSETQ. The CDR3 is 16 residues long. J was trimmed by 7 bases and V by 4 bases; bases with no gene match: 11. Combining the CDR3 with reference TRBV5-1 and TRBJ1-6 gives the whole variable domain KAGVTQTPRYLIKTRGQQVTLSCSPISGHRSVSWYQQTPGQGLQFLFEYFSETQRNKGNFPGRFSGRQFSNSRSEMNVSTLELGDSALYLCASSDDRVRLNSPLHFGNGTRLTVT.

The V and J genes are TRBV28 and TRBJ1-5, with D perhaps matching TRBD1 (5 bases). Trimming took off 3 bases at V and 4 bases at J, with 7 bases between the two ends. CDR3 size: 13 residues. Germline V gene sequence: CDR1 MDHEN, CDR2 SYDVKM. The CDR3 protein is CASSLTVNQPQHF. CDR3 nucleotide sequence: TGTGCCAGCAGTTTGACAGTTAATCAGCCCCAGCATTTT.

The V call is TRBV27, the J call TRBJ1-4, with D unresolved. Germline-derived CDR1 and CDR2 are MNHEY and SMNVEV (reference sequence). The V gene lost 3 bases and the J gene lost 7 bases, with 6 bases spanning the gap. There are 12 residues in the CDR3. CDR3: CASSFHVEKLFF. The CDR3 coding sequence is TGTGCCAGCAGTTTTCATGTTGAAAAACTGTTTTTT.

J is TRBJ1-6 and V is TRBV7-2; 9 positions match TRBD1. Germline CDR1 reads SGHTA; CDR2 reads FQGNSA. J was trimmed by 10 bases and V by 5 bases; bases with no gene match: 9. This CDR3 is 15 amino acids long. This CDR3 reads CASSLYRGQRSPLHF. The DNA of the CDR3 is TGTGCCAGCAGCCTCTACAGGGGGCAGCGGTCACCCCTCCACTTT.

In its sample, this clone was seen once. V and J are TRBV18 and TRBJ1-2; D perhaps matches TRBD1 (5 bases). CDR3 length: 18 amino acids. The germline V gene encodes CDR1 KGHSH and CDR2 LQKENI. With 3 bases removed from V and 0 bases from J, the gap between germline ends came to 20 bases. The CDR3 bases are TGTGCCAGCTCACCGTCCGGGACTACCTTAGATGCTAACTATGGCTACACCTTC. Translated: CASSPSGTTLDANYGYTF.

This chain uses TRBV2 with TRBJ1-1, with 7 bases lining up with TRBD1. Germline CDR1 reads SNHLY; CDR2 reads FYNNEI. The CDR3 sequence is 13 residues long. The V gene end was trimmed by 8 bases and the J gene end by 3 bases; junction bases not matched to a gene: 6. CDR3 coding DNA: TGTGCCAGCGGAAGACAGGGCTACACTGAAGCTTTCTTT. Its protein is CASGRQGYTEAFF. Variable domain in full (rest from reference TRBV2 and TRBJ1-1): EPEVTQTPSHQVTQMGQEVILRCVPISNHLYFYWYRQILGQKVEFLVSFYNNEISEKSEIFDDQFSVERPDGSNFTLKIRSTKLEDSAMYFCASGRQGYTEAFFGQGTRLTVV.

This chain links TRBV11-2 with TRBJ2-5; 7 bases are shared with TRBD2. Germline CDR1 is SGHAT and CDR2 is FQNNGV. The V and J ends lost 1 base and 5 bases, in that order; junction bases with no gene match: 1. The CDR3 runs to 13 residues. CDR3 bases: TGTGCCAGCAGCTTAGGACTAGCTGAGACCCAGTACTTC. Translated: CASSLGLAETQYF.

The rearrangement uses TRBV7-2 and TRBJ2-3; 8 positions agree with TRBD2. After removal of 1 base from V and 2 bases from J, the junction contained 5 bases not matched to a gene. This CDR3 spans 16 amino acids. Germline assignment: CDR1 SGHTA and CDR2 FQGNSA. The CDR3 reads CASSLEAGAHTDTQYF. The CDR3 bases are TGTGCCAGCAGCTTAGAAGCGGGGGCCCACACAGATACGCAGTATTTT.

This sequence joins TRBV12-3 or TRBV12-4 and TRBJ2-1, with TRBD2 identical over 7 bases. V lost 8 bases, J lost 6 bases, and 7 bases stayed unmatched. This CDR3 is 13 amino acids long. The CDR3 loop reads CASGLTSPNEQFF. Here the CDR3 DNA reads TGTGCCAGCGGGTTGACTAGCCCCAATGAGCAGTTCTTC.

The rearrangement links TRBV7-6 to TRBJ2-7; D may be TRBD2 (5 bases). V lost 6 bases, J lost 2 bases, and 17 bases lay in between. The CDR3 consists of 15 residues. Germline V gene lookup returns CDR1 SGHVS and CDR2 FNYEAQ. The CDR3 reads CASSELAAVPYEQYF. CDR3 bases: TGTGCCAGCAGTGAGCTCGCAGCGGTACCCTACGAGCAGTACTTC. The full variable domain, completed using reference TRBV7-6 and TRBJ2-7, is GAGVSQSPRYKVTKRGQDVALRCDPISGHVSLYWYRQALGQGPEFLTYFNYEAQQDKSGLPNDRFSAERPEGSISTLTIQRTEQRDSAMYRCASSELAAVPYEQYFGPGTRLTVT.

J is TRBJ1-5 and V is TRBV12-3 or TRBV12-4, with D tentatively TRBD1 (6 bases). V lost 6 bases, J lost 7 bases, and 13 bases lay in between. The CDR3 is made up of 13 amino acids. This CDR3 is CASSRNREQPQHF. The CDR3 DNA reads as TGTGCCAGCAGCCGCAACAGGGAACAGCCCCAGCATTTT.

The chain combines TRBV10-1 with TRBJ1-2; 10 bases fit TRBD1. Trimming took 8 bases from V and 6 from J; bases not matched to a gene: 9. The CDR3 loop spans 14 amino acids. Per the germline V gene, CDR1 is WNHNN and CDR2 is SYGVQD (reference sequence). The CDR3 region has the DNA TGCGCCAGCGGCCGGGACAGGGGTGTCCATGGCTACACCTTC. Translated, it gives CASGRDRGVHGYTF.

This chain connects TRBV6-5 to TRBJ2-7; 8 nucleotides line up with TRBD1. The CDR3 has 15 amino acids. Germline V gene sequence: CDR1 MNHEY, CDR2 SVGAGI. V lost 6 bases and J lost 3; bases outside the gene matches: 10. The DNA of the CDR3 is TGTGCCAGCAGGAGACCCACAGGGGGAGGCTACGAGCAGTACTTC. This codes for CASRRPTGGGYEQYF.

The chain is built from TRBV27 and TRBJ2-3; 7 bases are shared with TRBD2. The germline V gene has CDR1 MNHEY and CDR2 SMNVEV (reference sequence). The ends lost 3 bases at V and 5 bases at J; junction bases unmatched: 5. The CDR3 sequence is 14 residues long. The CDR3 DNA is TGTGCCAGCAGTTTTTTTTCGGGGGGAGATACGCAGTATTTT. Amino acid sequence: CASSFFSGGDTQYF.

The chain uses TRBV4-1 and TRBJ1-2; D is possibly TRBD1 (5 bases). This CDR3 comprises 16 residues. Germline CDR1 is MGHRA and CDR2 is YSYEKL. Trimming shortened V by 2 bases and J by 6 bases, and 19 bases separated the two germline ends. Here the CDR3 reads CASSQPGGYPIDGYTF. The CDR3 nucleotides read TGCGCCAGCAGCCAACCGGGGGGTTACCCTATCGATGGCTACACCTTC.

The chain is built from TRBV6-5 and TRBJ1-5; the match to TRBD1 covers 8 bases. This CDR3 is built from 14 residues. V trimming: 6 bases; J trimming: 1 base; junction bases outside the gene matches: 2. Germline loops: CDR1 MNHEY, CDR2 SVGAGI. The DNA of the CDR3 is TGTGCCAGCAGGAGACAGGGGAGCAATCAGCCCCAGCATTTT. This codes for CASRRQGSNQPQHF.

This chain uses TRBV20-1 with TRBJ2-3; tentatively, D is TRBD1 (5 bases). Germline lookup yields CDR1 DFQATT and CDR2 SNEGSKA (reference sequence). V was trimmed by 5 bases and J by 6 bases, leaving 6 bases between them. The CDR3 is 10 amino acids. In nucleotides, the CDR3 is TGCAGTGCTGACAGCGATACGCAGTATTTT. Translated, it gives CSADSDTQYF.

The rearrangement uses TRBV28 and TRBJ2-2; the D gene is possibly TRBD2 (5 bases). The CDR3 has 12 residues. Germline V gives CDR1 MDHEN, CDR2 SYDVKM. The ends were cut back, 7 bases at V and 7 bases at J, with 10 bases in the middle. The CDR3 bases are TGTGCCAGCACCGCCCGGGGCGGGGAGCTGTTTTTT. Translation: CASTARGGELFF.